This T cell receptor (beta chain) was sequenced in a study of blood T cell repertoires in COVID-19 (dated by TCRdb to about 2020). Background on the whole study: Samples covering the acute and convalescent phases of COVID-19 were provided by collaborators in the United States, Italy and Spain. The material from the prospective study consisted of cDNA or gDNA derived from T cells, B-cell-depleted T cells, or PBMCs. Deeply sampled blood TCRbeta repertoires from subjects exposed to, actively infected with, or recovered from COVID-19 were included in the dataset. The repertoires were released in a freely available public database meant as a resource for research on the immune response to SARS-CoV-2. The samples were drawn from the first 160 participants of the ongoing ImmuneRACE study and from 950 to 1,500 subjects provided by 6 global collaborators. The sample metadata nearly always contained a de-identified subject ID, COVID-19 status, age in years and sex. Where available, HLA class I and class II types were taken from metadata supplied by the sample provider and were not determined by assay-based typing.

On this clone itself: Its recognized antigen is unknown. Base qualities are not provided; no much larger clone lies one nucleotide away.

What the authors observed across the whole study: The quantity of clinical and demographic metadata differed by source and by participant and was supplied without curation.

TCRbeta CDR3 regions were amplified from genomic DNA by means of the immunoSEQ Assay, a bias-controlled multiplex PCR. The study's processing was this. The number of nucleated cells in each sample was estimated by amplification of reference gene primers within the assay. To quantify the absolute abundance of each unique TCRbeta CDR3 rearrangement, sequence reads were collapsed and filtered. Productive Simpson clonality was computed per sample as the square root of Simpson's diversity index over productive rearrangements. TCRdb carries this immuneACCESS record with in-frame sequences only. Its versions omit some clonotypes, under half of them owing to an unresolved V gene in the studies checked, with the rest unexplained. The DNA was the basis for D and trimming; V, J and clone size are from that table. The sample data list 300,000 to 450,000 clones, and around 87% of these were observed just once. 1.3% of the sample is held by the ten biggest clonotypes.

Participants in the prospective study were aged about 18 to 95 years, lived in under 30 United States geographic areas, and enrolled through a virtual design. In the prospective study, cohorts were assigned on the basis of participant-reported clinical history obtained from a screening survey and a study questionnaire. For ImmuneRACE Cohort 3, a participant was defined as recovered based on two consecutive negative NP/OP PCR tests, clearance by a healthcare professional, or resolution of symptoms. In the prospective study, mobile phlebotomists collected whole blood, serum and a nasopharyngeal or oropharyngeal swab from each participant. Additional blood draws and questionnaires over an approximately 2-month period could optionally be provided by prospective study participants. Before DNA extraction, blood samples from the prospective study were shipped at room temperature or frozen. The junction carries 10 bases between V and J, which are trimmed by 5 bases and 3 bases respectively. From the cysteine up to the phenylalanine, the CDR3 has a length of 13 residues. CDR3 DNA is the only sequence kept; it has 39 bases, read in frame from the first base. Via the germline V gene, CDR1 is SNHLY and CDR2 FYNNEI.

The chain is assembled from TRBV2 and TRBJ1-2; possibly the D gene is TRBD1, per 6 matching bases. Specimen: PBMCs or T cells enriched from blood (not recorded which). The clonotype was recovered from a man aged 30-40 years who had recovered from COVID-19. The CDR3 protein is CASSPGTYYGYTF. The DNA sequence is given as TGTGCCAGCAGTCCCGGGACATACTATGGCTACACCTTC.